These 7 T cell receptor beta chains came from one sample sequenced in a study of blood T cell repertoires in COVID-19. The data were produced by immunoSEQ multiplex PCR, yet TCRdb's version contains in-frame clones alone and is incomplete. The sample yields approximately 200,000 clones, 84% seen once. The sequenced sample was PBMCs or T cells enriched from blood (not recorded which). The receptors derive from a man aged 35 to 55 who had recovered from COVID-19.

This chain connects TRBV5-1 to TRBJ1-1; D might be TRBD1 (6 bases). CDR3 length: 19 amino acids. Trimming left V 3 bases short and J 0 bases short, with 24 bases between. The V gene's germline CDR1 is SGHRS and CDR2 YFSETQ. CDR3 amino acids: CASSSRPKTTGFMNTEAFF. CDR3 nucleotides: TGCGCCAGCAGCTCCCGACCAAAGACCACAGGGTTCATGAACACTGAAGCTTTCTTT.

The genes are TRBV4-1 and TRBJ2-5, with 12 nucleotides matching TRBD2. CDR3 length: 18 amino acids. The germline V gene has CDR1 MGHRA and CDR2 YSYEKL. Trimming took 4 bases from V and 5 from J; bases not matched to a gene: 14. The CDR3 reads CASSPATSSGGARETQYF. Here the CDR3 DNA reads TGCGCCAGCAGCCCAGCAACCTCTAGCGGGGGGGCCCGGGAGACCCAGTACTTC.

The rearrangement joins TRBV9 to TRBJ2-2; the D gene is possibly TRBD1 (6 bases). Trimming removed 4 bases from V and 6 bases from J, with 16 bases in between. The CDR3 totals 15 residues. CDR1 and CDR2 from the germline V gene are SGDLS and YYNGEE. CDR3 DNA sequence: TGTGCCAGCAGCATTAATGGACAGTACCCCGGGGAGCTGTTTTTT. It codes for CASSINGQYPGELFF.

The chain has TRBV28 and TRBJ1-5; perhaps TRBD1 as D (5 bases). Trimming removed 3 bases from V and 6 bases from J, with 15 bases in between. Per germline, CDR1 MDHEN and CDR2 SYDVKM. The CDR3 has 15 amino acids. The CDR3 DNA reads TGTGCCAGCAGTTTTGGGCAGGGTCCAGGTCAGCCCCAGCATTTT. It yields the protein CASSFGQGPGQPQHF.

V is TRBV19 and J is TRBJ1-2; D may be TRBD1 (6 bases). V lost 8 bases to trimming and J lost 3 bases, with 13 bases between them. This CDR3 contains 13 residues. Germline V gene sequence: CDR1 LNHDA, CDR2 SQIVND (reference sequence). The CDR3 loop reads CASQRQAYYGYTF. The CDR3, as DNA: TGTGCCAGTCAACGACAGGCGTACTATGGCTACACCTTC.

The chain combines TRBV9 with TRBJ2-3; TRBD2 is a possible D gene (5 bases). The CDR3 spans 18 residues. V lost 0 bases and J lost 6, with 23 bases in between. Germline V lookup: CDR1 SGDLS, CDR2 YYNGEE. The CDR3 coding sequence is TGTGCCAGCAGCGTAGCCGGTCGTGGGCGGACTGTGCGGGATACGCAGTATTTT. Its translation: CASSVAGRGRTVRDTQYF. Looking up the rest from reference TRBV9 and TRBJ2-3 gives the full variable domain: DSGVTQTPKHLITATGQRVTLRCSPRSGDLSVYWYQQSLDQGLQFLIQYYNGEERAKGNILERFSAQQFPDLHSELNLSSLELGDSALYFCASSVAGRGRTVRDTQYFGPGTRLTVL.

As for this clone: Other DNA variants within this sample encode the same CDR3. The CDR3 DNA sequence: TGTGCCAGCAGCCAAGGGACACAGGGGTCTGGTGGCTACACCTTC. This translates into CASSQGTQGSGGYTF. V usage is TRBV3-1 (or the pseudogene TRBV3-2) and J usage is TRBJ1-2; 7 positions agree with TRBD1. V lost 1 base and J lost 7; bases outside the gene matches: 9. The CDR3 loop spans 15 amino acids. Germline CDR1 LGHDT, CDR2 YNNKEL (reference sequence).